Following are 27 T cell receptor beta chains from one sample sequenced in a study of blood T cell repertoires in COVID-19. Assay used: immunoSEQ multiplex PCR; TCRdb lists only in-frame clones, some missing. Found here are 50,000 or so clones, 80% to 95% of them singletons; the top ten hold approximately 1%. The material sequenced was peripheral blood. These TCRs come from a man aged 55 to 70 with COVID-19, enrolled during active disease.

The CDR3 protein is CASSYTRGRPEQYF. Written as DNA, the CDR3 is TGTGCCAGCAGTTACACCAGGGGGCGCCCCGAGCAGTACTTC. The J gene is TRBJ2-7, the V gene TRBV6-5; TRBD1 aligns across 8 bases. Trimming at V came to 2 bases and at J to 6 bases, leaving 6 bases not matched to a gene. The CDR3 loop spans 14 amino acids. Germline CDR1 reads MNHEY; CDR2 reads SVGAGI.

The V and J genes are TRBV12-5 and TRBJ1-6; D is undetermined. The CDR3 runs to 13 residues. The germline V gene encodes CDR1 LGHNT and CDR2 FRNRAP. Trimming took 2 bases from V and 13 from J, leaving 12 bases between them. The CDR3 is CASGLTRSGPLHF. The CDR3 DNA is TGTGCTAGTGGTTTGACTCGTTCGGGGCCCCTCCACTTT. The full variable domain, in which reference TRBV12-5 and TRBJ1-6 provide the parts outside the CDR3, is DARVTQTPRHKVTEMGQEVTMRCQPILGHNTVFWYRQTMMQGLELLAYFRNRAPLDDSGMPKDRFSAEMPDATLATLKIQPSEPRDSAVYFCASGLTRSGPLHFGNGTRLTVT.

V usage is TRBV7-2 and J usage is TRBJ2-7; D is perhaps TRBD1 (6 bases). Germline CDR1 is SGHTA and CDR2 is FQGNSA. The CDR3 consists of 14 residues. Between the trimmed V and J ends, which lost 1 base and 12 bases, there was a span of 19 bases. CDR3 in DNA: TGTGCCAGCAGCTTAGACGCCCTAGCACAGGGCCCGTACTTC. It is translated as CASSLDALAQGPYF.

The V gene is TRBV28, the J gene TRBJ1-4, with 8 nucleotides matching TRBD1. Germline V lookup: CDR1 MDHEN, CDR2 SYDVKM. The V and J ends lost 6 bases and 5 bases, in that order; junction bases with no gene match: 5. The length of the CDR3 is 14 residues. CDR3 DNA sequence: TGTGCCAGCAGGGCACAGGGGGGAAATGAAAAACTGTTTTTT. Translation: CASRAQGGNEKLFF.

The rearrangement uses TRBV24-1 and TRBJ1-1, with TRBD1 identical over 7 bases. The germline V gene has CDR1 KGHDR and CDR2 SFDVKD. Trimming cost V 7 bases and J 5 bases; bases outside gene matches: 6. This CDR3 comprises 13 residues. CDR3 coding DNA: TGTGCCACCAGCACAGGGGCGTGGACTGAAGCTTTCTTT. Amino acid sequence: CATSTGAWTEAFF.

This rearrangement joins TRBV7-9 to TRBJ2-1, with D perhaps matching TRBD1 (6 bases). Trimming pared 1 base from V and 0 bases from J, leaving 7 bases between. Germline assignment: CDR1 SEHNR and CDR2 FQNEAQ (reference sequence). CDR3 size: 15 residues. This CDR3 reads CASSLVGGSYNEQFF. CDR3 bases: TGTGCCAGCAGCTTAGTAGGGGGCTCCTACAATGAGCAGTTCTTC.

V gene TRBV6-5 combines with J gene TRBJ1-2, with TRBD1 identical over 10 bases. CDR1 is MNHEY, CDR2 SVGAGI, per germline. The ends lost 6 bases at V and 5 bases at J; junction bases unmatched: 6. There are 14 residues in the CDR3. The CDR3 bases are TGTGCCAGCAGGACAGGGGGCCCAGCATATGGCTACACCTTC. Protein: CASRTGGPAYGYTF.

The chain carries TRBV2 and TRBJ1-5; D unresolved. V was trimmed by 4 bases and J by 1 base, leaving 14 bases between them. CDR1 is SNHLY and CDR2 is FYNNEI in the germline V gene. This CDR3 contains 16 residues. The CDR3, as DNA: TGTGCCAGCAGTGGTCGGGGTGACGGGAGCAATCAGCCCCAGCATTTT. This translates into CASSGRGDGSNQPQHF.

This chain links TRBV3-1 (or the pseudogene TRBV3-2) with TRBJ1-2; a possible D gene is TRBD1 (6 bases). Looked up from germline, CDR1 is LGHDT and CDR2 is YNNKEL (reference sequence). Trimming removed 6 bases from V and 5 bases from J, with 13 bases in between. The CDR3 extends over 13 amino acids. CDR3 DNA sequence: TGTGCCAGCAGACAGGGACCGGGGTATGGCTACACCTTC. Translated, it gives CASRQGPGYGYTF.

This chain links TRBV7-8 with TRBJ1-2; D ambiguous. V was pared by 1 base and J by 2 bases, with 5 bases between. The V gene's germline CDR1 is SGHVS and CDR2 FQNEAQ. The CDR3 runs 13 residues. CDR3 nucleotides: TGTGCCAGCAGCTTAGGTGGCAACTATGGCTACACCTTC. Translation: CASSLGGNYGYTF.

V is TRBV9 and J is TRBJ1-3; tentative D call: TRBD1 (5 bases). This CDR3 comprises 15 residues. Trimming left V 0 bases short and J 1 base short, with 8 bases between. The V gene's germline CDR1 is SGDLS and CDR2 YYNGEE. CDR3 DNA sequence: TGTGCCAGCAGCGTAGGGGGGGTGTCTGGAAACACCATATATTTT. Protein: CASSVGGVSGNTIYF.

This chain uses TRBV6-5 with TRBJ1-6, with a tentative D call TRBD1 (5 bases). From germline, CDR1 is MNHEY and CDR2 SVGAGI. The length of the CDR3 is 15 residues. V shed 1 base and J shed 8 bases, with 12 bases lying between them. CDR3 in amino acids: CASSYFQGGDSPLHF. DNA of the CDR3: TGTGCCAGCAGTTACTTCCAGGGTGGTGATTCACCCCTCCACTTT.

This clone was detected only once. This rearrangement joins TRBV12-3 or TRBV12-4 to TRBJ1-2, with D possibly TRBD1 on 6 matching bases. V shed 4 bases and J shed 4 bases, with 10 bases lying between them. CDR3 length: 13 residues. CDR3 residues: CASSSGVGYGYTF. The DNA for the CDR3 is TGTGCCAGCAGTTCAGGGGTTGGCTATGGCTACACCTTC.

The chain recombines TRBV5-6 with TRBJ2-3, with 9 bases identical to TRBD1. The CDR3 runs 14 residues. J gave up 4 bases and V 2 bases, and 2 bases lay outside the gene matches. Germline V lookup: CDR1 SGHDT, CDR2 YYEEEE. CDR3 sequence reads: CASSFTGGPDTQYF. Here the CDR3 DNA reads TGTGCCAGCAGCTTTACAGGGGGCCCAGATACGCAGTATTTT.

The V and J genes are TRBV4-3 and TRBJ2-1; 13 bases are shared with TRBD2. The germline gives CDR1 LGHNA, CDR2 YSLEER. This CDR3 contains 15 residues. With 3 bases clipped from V and 8 bases from J, the junction kept 4 bases outside the gene matches. The CDR3 bases are TGCGCCAGCAGCCAGACTAGCGGGAGGCTTGATGAGCAGTTCTTC. Translated, it gives CASSQTSGRLDEQFF.

V usage is TRBV5-1 and J usage is TRBJ1-5; a possible D gene is TRBD1 (6 bases). This CDR3 comprises 14 residues. The germline V and J ends were trimmed by 0 bases and 7 bases, with 11 bases remaining between them. The germline V gene encodes CDR1 SGHRS and CDR2 YFSETQ. The CDR3 DNA reads TGCGCCAGCAGCTTGGGGGCGGGGGCCCAGCCCCAGCATTTT. This translates into CASSLGAGAQPQHF.

This sequence joins TRBV27 and TRBJ1-2, with TRBD1 matching over 7 bases. V lost 0 bases, J lost 5 bases, and 6 bases stayed unmatched. CDR1 and CDR2 (germline): MNHEY, SMNVEV (reference sequence). This CDR3 contains 15 residues. The CDR3 is CASSLSGRGEYGYTF. The CDR3 DNA sequence: TGTGCCAGCAGTTTATCGGGCAGGGGGGAGTATGGCTACACCTTC.

The genes are TRBV6-2 or TRBV6-3 and TRBJ2-3; 7 positions match TRBD1. The CDR3 runs to 14 residues. Unmatched junction bases numbered 4, after V lost 2 bases and J lost 5 bases. The germline V gene has CDR1 MNHEY and CDR2 SVGEGT. The CDR3 reads CASSYRGRKDTQYF. In DNA, the CDR3 is TGTGCCAGCAGTTACAGGGGGCGTAAAGATACGCAGTATTTT.

The chain has TRBV12-5 and TRBJ1-6; TRBD1 aligns across 8 bases. V lost 5 bases and J lost 9; bases outside the gene matches: 6. The CDR3 has 14 residues. Germline lookup yields CDR1 LGHNT and CDR2 FRNRAP. The CDR3 sequence: CASGTEDRVSPLHF. The CDR3 coding sequence is TGTGCTAGTGGTACGGAGGACAGGGTTTCACCCCTCCACTTT.

The V gene is TRBV30, the J gene TRBJ2-1; 14 bases agree with TRBD2. The germline gives CDR1 GTSNPN, CDR2 SVGIG (reference sequence). This CDR3 has 15 amino acids. J lost 8 bases, V lost 0 bases, and 3 bases had no gene match. CDR3 nucleotide sequence: TGTGCCTGGAGTGTGGGACTAGCGGGAGTGGATGAGCAGTTCTTC. This codes for CAWSVGLAGVDEQFF.

The rearrangement links TRBV6-4 to TRBJ1-5, with 7 bases fitting TRBD1. CDR1 is MRHNA, CDR2 SNTAGT, per germline. V shed 2 bases, J shed 0 bases, and the junction held 7 bases outside the gene matches. The CDR3 totals 17 residues. CDR3 DNA sequence: TGTGCCAGCAGTGACGCCCGGACAGGAAATAGCAATCAGCCCCAGCATTTT. The encoded protein is CASSDARTGNSNQPQHF.

The chain couples TRBV11-2 to TRBJ2-1, with 7 bases fitting TRBD1. The CDR3 sequence is 16 residues long. Germline-derived CDR1 and CDR2 are SGHAT and FQNNGV. The ends lost 5 bases at V and 4 bases at J; junction bases unmatched: 11. CDR3 DNA sequence: TGTGCCAGCAGCCCAAACCGGGACAGAGTGTACAATGAGCAGTTCTTC. Translating gives CASSPNRDRVYNEQFF.

The chain recombines TRBV6-6 with TRBJ2-7, with 7 bases matching TRBD2. The CDR3 extends over 14 amino acids. With V trimmed by 4 bases and J by 0 bases, 3 bases remained unmatched. Per germline, CDR1 MNHNY and CDR2 SVGAGI (reference sequence). The CDR3 is CASSSAGDSYEQYF. The CDR3 nucleotides are TGTGCCAGCAGTTCGGCGGGAGACTCCTACGAGCAGTACTTC.

V and J are TRBV19 and TRBJ2-2; D unclear. The CDR3 totals 17 residues. Germline CDR1 reads LNHDA; CDR2 reads SQIVND (reference sequence). V lost 1 base and J lost 2, with 14 bases in between. CDR3 loop: CASSIGSTLLNTGELFF. DNA for the CDR3: TGTGCCAGTAGTATAGGAAGCACACTACTAAACACCGGGGAGCTGTTTTTT. The entire variable domain, with the rest obtained from reference TRBV19 and TRBJ2-2, is as follows: DGGITQSPKYLFRKEGQNVTLSCEQNLNHDAMYWYRQDPGQGLRLIYYSQIVNDFQKGDIAEGYSVSREKKESFPLTVTSAQKNPTAFYLCASSIGSTLLNTGELFFGEGSRLTVL.

V usage is TRBV18 and J usage is TRBJ1-1, with a possible D match to TRBD1 (5 bases). Germline assignment: CDR1 KGHSH and CDR2 LQKENI. The V and J ends lost 1 base and 3 bases respectively, with 9 bases between them. The CDR3 covers 14 residues. CDR3 region: CASSPRQGDTEAFF. DNA of the CDR3: TGTGCCAGCTCACCACGGCAGGGTGACACTGAAGCTTTCTTT.

The rearrangement links TRBV29-1 to TRBJ2-2; the D gene is possibly TRBD2 (6 bases). This CDR3 spans 13 amino acids. V dropped 4 bases and J dropped 6 bases, with 12 bases sitting between them. The germline CDR1 and CDR2 sequences are SQVTM and ANQGSEA. The CDR3 sequence: CSVGDGGSGELFF. The CDR3 DNA reads TGCAGCGTTGGAGACGGGGGATCCGGGGAGCTGTTTTTT.

The rearrangement uses TRBV19 and TRBJ2-7; D possibly corresponds to TRBD2 (6 bases). CDR1 is LNHDA and CDR2 is SQIVND in the germline V gene (reference sequence). Trimming removed 5 bases at V and 2 bases at J, with 13 bases between. CDR3 length: 14 residues. CDR3 sequence (DNA): TGTGCCAGTAGTTCGGGACTTTATACCTACGAGCAGTACTTC. Its protein product is CASSSGLYTYEQYF. Complete variable domain (other parts from reference TRBV19 and TRBJ2-7): DGGITQSPKYLFRKEGQNVTLSCEQNLNHDAMYWYRQDPGQGLRLIYYSQIVNDFQKGDIAEGYSVSREKKESFPLTVTSAQKNPTAFYLCASSSGLYTYEQYFGPGTRLTVT.